This is a list of T cell receptor beta chains from one sample in a study of shared clonotypes between healthy human individuals. Libraries were prepared by immunoSEQ multiplex PCR; TCRdb keeps only in-frame clonotypes and omits some of them. Of some 680,000 clones in the sample, about 80% were seen once. Sequencing was done on a sample of memory CD4+ T cells sorted from blood. These receptor sequences come from a woman aged 25-40 years in good health. The CDR3 runs from the conserved cysteine through the conserved F or W. Fields, in order: D gene, clone size, J gene, V gene, CDR3 DNA, CDR3 protein. A D gene is named only where the DNA matches it firmly. Size is omitted from some rows. Given values are once, few, many or a class for expanded clones.

D gene: -
clone size: -
J gene: TRBJ2-1
V gene: TRBV7-2
CDR3 DNA: TGTGCCAGCAGCCCAGGGGGGGGATGGGATGAGCAGTTCTTC
CDR3 protein: CASSPGGGWDEQFF

D gene: TRBD1
clone size: -
J gene: TRBJ1-5
V gene: TRBV7-9
CDR3 DNA: TGTGCCAGCAGCCGCACAGGGGTCCCCTATAGCAATCAGCCCCAGCATTTT
CDR3 protein: CASSRTGVPYSNQPQHF

D gene: TRBD2
clone size: -
J gene: TRBJ2-7
V gene: TRBV4-1
CDR3 DNA: TGCGCCAGCAGCCAGCTCGGCCTAGCGGGACCCCACAGCTCCTACGAGCAGTACTTC
CDR3 protein: CASSQLGLAGPHSSYEQYF

D gene: -
clone size: -
J gene: TRBJ2-7
V gene: TRBV27
CDR3 DNA: TGTGCCAGCAGACTTATCCGGGACGGGCACTACGAGCAGTACTTC
CDR3 protein: CASRLIRDGHYEQYF

D gene: TRBD2
clone size: -
J gene: TRBJ2-2
V gene: TRBV2
CDR3 DNA: TGTGCCAGCACCAGAGCGGGAGGTACGAACACCGGGGAGCTGTTTTTT
CDR3 protein: CASTRAGGTNTGELFF

D gene: -
clone size: -
J gene: TRBJ1-2
V gene: TRBV2
CDR3 DNA: TGTGCCAGCAGTGAATGGGCCTCCCCTGCCGTATATGGCTACACCTTC
CDR3 protein: CASSEWASPAVYGYTF

D gene: -
clone size: -
J gene: TRBJ2-5
V gene: TRBV2
CDR3 DNA: TGTGCCAGCAGAGCAGGGGCGGGAGAGACCCAGTACTTC
CDR3 protein: CASRAGAGETQYF

D gene: -
clone size: many
J gene: TRBJ1-1
V gene: TRBV5-1
CDR3 DNA: TGCGCCAGCAGCTCCTTCGGGGGAGATGGCACTGAAGCTTTCTTT
CDR3 protein: CASSSFGGDGTEAFF

D gene: -
clone size: -
J gene: TRBJ2-7
V gene: TRBV6-1
CDR3 DNA: TGTGCCAGCAGTGAACCAACCTACGAGCAGTACTTC
CDR3 protein: CASSEPTYEQYF

D gene: -
clone size: -
J gene: TRBJ2-7
V gene: TRBV27
CDR3 DNA: TGTGCCAGCAGTTTTGGGTATGGATACGAGCAGTACTTC
CDR3 protein: CASSFGYGYEQYF

D gene: -
clone size: -
J gene: TRBJ1-5
V gene: TRBV28
CDR3 DNA: TGTGCCAGCAGTACCCAGGGGAATCAGCCCCAGCATTTT
CDR3 protein: CASSTQGNQPQHF

D gene: TRBD2
clone size: -
J gene: TRBJ2-7
V gene: TRBV28
CDR3 DNA: TGTGCCAGCAGTTTAAGTAGGTCTAGCGGGCGGGACTACGAGCAGTACTTC
CDR3 protein: CASSLSRSSGRDYEQYF

D gene: -
clone size: -
J gene: TRBJ2-3
V gene: TRBV6-5
CDR3 DNA: TGTGCCAGCTATACTAGGGGAGATACGCAGTATTTT
CDR3 protein: CASYTRGDTQYF

D gene: -
clone size: -
J gene: TRBJ2-7
V gene: TRBV28
CDR3 DNA: TGTGCCAGCAGTTCCACCCTCTACGAGCAGTACTTC
CDR3 protein: CASSSTLYEQYF

D gene: -
clone size: -
J gene: TRBJ1-4
V gene: TRBV5-4
CDR3 DNA: TGTGCCAGCAGCGATCGGAGGGGGGATGAAAAACTGTTTTTT
CDR3 protein: CASSDRRGDEKLFF

D gene: -
clone size: few
J gene: TRBJ2-6
V gene: TRBV6-1
CDR3 DNA: TGTGCCAGCAGTGACGTTGTGGGGGGTGGAGGGGCCAACGTCCTGACTTTC
CDR3 protein: CASSDVVGGGGANVLTF

D gene: -
clone size: -
J gene: TRBJ1-5
V gene: TRBV27
CDR3 DNA: TGTGCCAGCAGTTTAAAGAGTCTTAGTGGGCAGCCCCAGCATTTT
CDR3 protein: CASSLKSLSGQPQHF

D gene: TRBD1
clone size: once
J gene: TRBJ2-3
V gene: TRBV6-5
CDR3 DNA: TGTGCCAGCAGTCCCGGACAGGGCACAGATACGCAGTATTTT
CDR3 protein: CASSPGQGTDTQYF

D gene: -
clone size: -
J gene: TRBJ1-5
V gene: TRBV6-5
CDR3 DNA: TGTGCCAGCAGCAACGCCCATAGCAATCAGCCCCAGCATTTT
CDR3 protein: CASSNAHSNQPQHF

D gene: -
clone size: -
J gene: TRBJ2-7
V gene: TRBV6-6
CDR3 DNA: TGTGCCAGCAGGGACCGACAGGAGAACGGGTACGAGCAGTACTTC
CDR3 protein: CASRDRQENGYEQYF

D gene: -
clone size: -
J gene: TRBJ2-2
V gene: TRBV19
CDR3 DNA: TGTGCCACCGGACAGAGGAACACCGGGGAGCTGTTTTTT
CDR3 protein: CATGQRNTGELFF

D gene: -
clone size: -
J gene: TRBJ1-5
V gene: TRBV6-6
CDR3 DNA: TGTGCCAGCAGTATCCAGGGAAGCAATCAGCCCCAGCATTTT
CDR3 protein: CASSIQGSNQPQHF

D gene: -
clone size: -
J gene: TRBJ2-7
V gene: TRBV5-6
CDR3 DNA: TGTGCCAGCAGCTTGGGGGCCGCCTACGAGCAGTACTTC
CDR3 protein: CASSLGAAYEQYF

D gene: -
clone size: -
J gene: TRBJ1-6
V gene: TRBV2
CDR3 DNA: TGTGCCAGCAGAAAGGGGGGACATGAAAATTCACCCCTCCACTTT
CDR3 protein: CASRKGGHENSPLHF

D gene: -
clone size: -
J gene: TRBJ2-2
V gene: TRBV7-2
CDR3 DNA: TGTGCCAGCAGCCTCGGACAGAGCTTGAACACCGGGGAGCTGTTTTTT
CDR3 protein: CASSLGQSLNTGELFF

D gene: -
clone size: few
J gene: TRBJ2-7
V gene: TRBV10-3
CDR3 DNA: TGTGCCATCAGTGAGGAGGAGAGCTCCTACGAGCAGTACTTC
CDR3 protein: CAISEEESSYEQYF

D gene: TRBD2
clone size: -
J gene: TRBJ2-7
V gene: TRBV6-1
CDR3 DNA: TGTGCCAGCAGTGATTCCAGCGGGGGGGCCTACGAGCAGTACTTC
CDR3 protein: CASSDSSGGAYEQYF

D gene: -
clone size: few
J gene: TRBJ2-7
V gene: TRBV18
CDR3 DNA: TGTGCCAGCTCACCACAGGTACCCACCTACGAGCAGTACTTC
CDR3 protein: CASSPQVPTYEQYF

D gene: -
clone size: -
J gene: TRBJ1-5
V gene: TRBV19
CDR3 DNA: TGTGCCAGTAGTATCCTGAGGGGAGCTTGGCCCCAGCATTTT
CDR3 protein: CASSILRGAWPQHF

D gene: -
clone size: -
J gene: TRBJ2-3
V gene: TRBV10-1
CDR3 DNA: TGCGCCACCCGGGATGTCACAGATACGCAGTATTTT
CDR3 protein: CATRDVTDTQYF

D gene: TRBD2
clone size: -
J gene: TRBJ2-3
V gene: TRBV2
CDR3 DNA: TGTGCCAGCTCGCGGCTAGCGGGAGGGACAGATACGCAGTATTTT
CDR3 protein: CASSRLAGGTDTQYF

D gene: -
clone size: -
J gene: TRBJ1-2
V gene: TRBV28
CDR3 DNA: TGTGCCAGCAACGTCGGGCCCTACGGCTACACCTTC
CDR3 protein: CASNVGPYGYTF

D gene: -
clone size: -
J gene: TRBJ2-1
V gene: TRBV5-1
CDR3 DNA: TGCGCCAGCAGCTTGGCCGGGACAAAAGCCTACAATGAGCAGTTCTTC
CDR3 protein: CASSLAGTKAYNEQFF

D gene: -
clone size: -
J gene: TRBJ1-5
V gene: TRBV5-1
CDR3 DNA: TGCGCCAGCAGCTTGGAGGGGAGGGATCAGCCCCAGCATTTT
CDR3 protein: CASSLEGRDQPQHF

D gene: -
clone size: once
J gene: TRBJ2-5
V gene: TRBV5-1
CDR3 DNA: TGCGCCAGCAGCTTGTCGGGGCAAGAGACCCAGTACTTC
CDR3 protein: CASSLSGQETQYF

D gene: TRBD2
clone size: few
J gene: TRBJ2-1
V gene: TRBV4-1
CDR3 DNA: TGCGCCAGCAGCCAATCTAGCGGGAGCTCCTACAATGAGCAGTTCTTC
CDR3 protein: CASSQSSGSSYNEQFF

D gene: -
clone size: -
J gene: TRBJ2-5
V gene: TRBV5-1
CDR3 DNA: TGCGCCAGCAGCCACACCCACCAAGAGACCCAGTACTTC
CDR3 protein: CASSHTHQETQYF

D gene: TRBD2
clone size: -
J gene: TRBJ2-7
V gene: TRBV28
CDR3 DNA: TGTGCCAGCAGTTTAATCCTAGCGGGAACCTCCTACGAGCAGTACTTC
CDR3 protein: CASSLILAGTSYEQYF

D gene: -
clone size: -
J gene: TRBJ1-2
V gene: TRBV10-2
CDR3 DNA: TGCGCCAGCAGTGAATCGGACGCCTCTAACTATGGCTACACCTTC
CDR3 protein: CASSESDASNYGYTF

D gene: TRBD1
clone size: -
J gene: TRBJ2-3
V gene: TRBV19
CDR3 DNA: TGTGCCAGTAGTCGGGCGGGGACAGGCCTCTTGAGCGCAGATACGCAGTATTTT
CDR3 protein: CASSRAGTGLLSADTQYF

D gene: -
clone size: -
J gene: TRBJ2-7
V gene: TRBV5-4
CDR3 DNA: TGTGCCAGCAGCCCCTCAAAGGGATATCCCTACGAGCAGTACTTC
CDR3 protein: CASSPSKGYPYEQYF

D gene: -
clone size: -
J gene: TRBJ1-1
V gene: TRBV5-1
CDR3 DNA: TGCGCCAGCAGCTTGGAGTGGTCTGAAGCTTTCTTT
CDR3 protein: CASSLEWSEAFF

D gene: -
clone size: once
J gene: TRBJ2-5
V gene: TRBV5-1
CDR3 DNA: TGCGCCACCGCCCCGAATATGGGGACGCAAGAGACCCAGTACTTC
CDR3 protein: CATAPNMGTQETQYF

D gene: -
clone size: -
J gene: TRBJ1-4
V gene: TRBV21-1
CDR3 DNA: TGTGCCAGCAGCAAAGTTGAAGGGTCTGGGGAAAAACTGTTTTTT
CDR3 protein: CASSKVEGSGEKLFF

D gene: TRBD1
clone size: -
J gene: TRBJ1-1
V gene: TRBV7-2
CDR3 DNA: TGTGCCAGCAGCAAGGACAGGGGGATGCCTGAAGCTTTCTTT
CDR3 protein: CASSKDRGMPEAFF

D gene: -
clone size: -
J gene: TRBJ2-3
V gene: TRBV28
CDR3 DNA: TGTGCCAGCAAAGCGTCCGGATTAGCGGCCACAGATACGCAGTATTTT
CDR3 protein: CASKASGLAATDTQYF

D gene: TRBD2
clone size: -
J gene: TRBJ2-7
V gene: TRBV6-6
CDR3 DNA: TGTGCCAGCCGGGGGGAGGAGTACGTTCGCGAGCAGTACTTC
CDR3 protein: CASRGEEYVREQYF

D gene: TRBD2
clone size: -
J gene: TRBJ2-7
V gene: TRBV28
CDR3 DNA: TGTGCCAGCAGTTTATACCCGGGGGGAATAGGCTCCTACGAGCAGTACTTC
CDR3 protein: CASSLYPGGIGSYEQYF

D gene: -
clone size: -
J gene: TRBJ2-1
V gene: TRBV12-2
CDR3 DNA: TGTGCAAGTCTCCGAGGGCCTAGGGGGAGGTACAATGAGCAGTTCTTC
CDR3 protein: CASLRGPRGRYNEQFF

D gene: -
clone size: -
J gene: TRBJ1-4
V gene: TRBV21-1
CDR3 DNA: TGTGCCAGCAGCAAAGTTGGGGCAGGGTGGGAAAAACTGTTTTTT
CDR3 protein: CASSKVGAGWEKLFF

D gene: -
clone size: -
J gene: TRBJ2-2
V gene: TRBV11-3
CDR3 DNA: TGTGCCAGCAGCCCGGGGCTAGATTACACCGGGGAGCTGTTTTTT
CDR3 protein: CASSPGLDYTGELFF

D gene: TRBD2
clone size: -
J gene: TRBJ2-5
V gene: TRBV5-1
CDR3 DNA: TGCGCCAGCAGCTTGGCGGATAGCGGGAGCCAGACCCAGTACTTC
CDR3 protein: CASSLADSGSQTQYF

D gene: TRBD1
clone size: few
J gene: TRBJ2-1
V gene: TRBV23-1
CDR3 DNA: TGCGCCAGCAGGTTCGGGACAGAAAACAATGAGCAGTTCTTC
CDR3 protein: CASRFGTENNEQFF

D gene: -
clone size: few
J gene: TRBJ1-2
V gene: TRBV7-3
CDR3 DNA: TGTGCCAGCAGCTTAAATGGTGCAGGGGGCTACACCTTC
CDR3 protein: CASSLNGAGGYTF

D gene: -
clone size: -
J gene: TRBJ2-7
V gene: TRBV7-9
CDR3 DNA: TGTGCCAGCAGCCCATACGGTGAGGACGAGCAGTACTTC
CDR3 protein: CASSPYGEDEQYF

D gene: TRBD1
clone size: -
J gene: TRBJ1-2
V gene: TRBV28
CDR3 DNA: TGTGCCAGCAGTTCGGCAGGGGGACGCAGCTATGGCTACACCTTC
CDR3 protein: CASSSAGGRSYGYTF

D gene: -
clone size: -
J gene: TRBJ1-5
V gene: TRBV19
CDR3 DNA: TGTGCCAGTAGTATAGAGGCAGGGGCAGATCAGCCCCAGCATTTT
CDR3 protein: CASSIEAGADQPQHF

D gene: TRBD1
clone size: -
J gene: TRBJ2-1
V gene: TRBV29-1
CDR3 DNA: TGCAGCCTCACCCGGGACAGCACCCTCAATGAGCAGTTCTTC
CDR3 protein: CSLTRDSTLNEQFF

D gene: -
clone size: -
J gene: TRBJ2-2
V gene: TRBV27
CDR3 DNA: TGTGCCAGCAGTTTCACACCCGGACCTCTCACCGGGGAGCTGTTTTTT
CDR3 protein: CASSFTPGPLTGELFF